The next 26 T cell receptor beta chains were all read from a single sample in a study of OX40 agonist ivuxolimab in advanced cancers. Profiled with immunoSEQ multiplex PCR; TCRdb holds only in-frame clones, not every one. The sample holds around 150,000 clones, 94% seen once. The sample here was CD4+ or CD8+ T cells sorted from blood, taken in a trial of the OX40 agonist ivuxolimab. All receptors derive from an adult with an advanced solid tumor such as melanoma, head and neck, liver or kidney cancer.

This chain connects TRBV10-1 to TRBJ1-5; D is ambiguous. The CDR3 extends over 16 amino acids. Germline CDR1 is WNHNN and CDR2 is SYGVQD (reference sequence). Trimming took 2 bases from V and 0 from J, leaving 11 bases between them. In nucleotides, the CDR3 is TGCGCCAGCAGTGAGCCACAGCGGAATAGCAATCAGCCCCAGCATTTT. Translation gives CASSEPQRNSNQPQHF.

The V and J genes are TRBV7-2 and TRBJ2-7; D call uncertain. V lost 4 bases to trimming and J lost 0 bases, with 10 bases between them. Germline CDR1 and CDR2: SGHTA and FQGNSA. This CDR3 spans 14 amino acids. CDR3 sequence reads: CASSSDTTSYEQYF. The CDR3 region has the DNA TGTGCCAGCAGCTCCGACACCACCTCCTACGAGCAGTACTTC.

The chain combines TRBV5-1 with TRBJ2-2, with TRBD1 identical over 8 bases. Trimming removed 4 bases from V and 4 bases from J; junction bases left unmatched: 9. The CDR3 is 16 residues long. CDR1 and CDR2 from the germline V gene are SGHRS and YFSETQ. Here the CDR3 DNA reads TGCGCCAGCAGCCCTAGACAGGGGTTCTCCACCGGGGAGCTGTTTTTT. Its protein product is CASSPRQGFSTGELFF.

The J gene is TRBJ2-3, the V gene TRBV28, with unresolved D. Germline lookup yields CDR1 MDHEN and CDR2 SYDVKM. The length of the CDR3 is 12 residues. The V end was cut by 5 bases, the J end by 2 bases, with 5 bases between. The CDR3 reads CASSLNTDTQYF. DNA of the CDR3: TGTGCCAGCAGTCTCAACACAGATACGCAGTATTTT. Full variable domain (remainder filled in from reference TRBV28 and TRBJ2-3): DVKVTQSSRYLVKRTGEKVFLECVQDMDHENMFWYRQDPGLGLRLIYFSYDVKMKEKGDIPEGYSVSREKKERFSLILESASTNQTSMYLCASSLNTDTQYFGPGTRLTVL.

CDR3 bases: TGTGCCAGCGCCGCATCTAGCGGGAGATTAAATGAGCAGTTCTTC. It codes for CASAASSGRLNEQFF. The rearrangement joins TRBV18 to TRBJ2-1; 10 bases align to TRBD2. The trim removed 8 bases at V and 7 bases at J, leaving 11 bases unmatched. CDR1 is KGHSH and CDR2 is LQKENI in the germline V gene. This CDR3 spans 15 amino acids.

The chain links TRBV20-1 to TRBJ2-7; D uncertain. The length of the CDR3 is 11 residues. Trimming took 2 bases from V and 3 from J, leaving 5 bases between them. Germline values: CDR1 DFQATT, CDR2 SNEGSKA (reference sequence). The CDR3 sequence is CSARRNYEQYF. DNA for the CDR3: TGCAGTGCTAGACGGAACTACGAGCAGTACTTC.

This sequence joins TRBV10-3 and TRBJ1-5; weak D call: TRBD1 (5 bases). The CDR3 sequence is 17 residues long. The germline V gene has CDR1 ENHRY and CDR2 SYGVKD. V was shortened by 0 bases and J by 3 bases, with 15 bases between the two germline ends. CDR3: CAISESLGRGDNQPQHF. In DNA form, the CDR3 reads TGTGCCATCAGTGAGTCGCTGGGGCGCGGGGACAATCAGCCCCAGCATTTT.

The chain combines TRBV14 with TRBJ2-1, with a tentative D call TRBD2 (5 bases). Germline V gene lookup returns CDR1 SGHDN and CDR2 FVKESK. V was cut by 1 base and J by 1 base, with 11 bases left in between. The length of the CDR3 is 16 residues. CDR3 bases: TGTGCCAGCAGCCAAGGAGGTAGGAGGTCCTACAATGAGCAGTTCTTC. Encoded protein: CASSQGGRRSYNEQFF.

This chain connects TRBV7-2 to TRBJ1-5; D is unclear. Germline CDR1 reads SGHTA; CDR2 reads FQGNSA. The ends were cut back, 2 bases at V and 4 bases at J, with 9 bases in the middle. The CDR3 has 14 amino acids. In nucleotides, the CDR3 is TGTGCCAGCAGCTTATACGGGCCAAATCAGCCCCAGCATTTT. Its protein is CASSLYGPNQPQHF.

The chain employs TRBV7-8 and TRBJ2-7, with TRBD1 matching over 7 bases. The CDR3 is made up of 15 amino acids. CDR1 is SGHVS, CDR2 FQNEAQ, per germline. J lost 5 bases, V lost 4 bases, and 11 bases had no gene match. The CDR3: CASSSKTGRRNEQYF. DNA for the CDR3: TGTGCCAGCAGCTCAAAGACAGGGAGAAGGAACGAGCAGTACTTC.

This sequence joins TRBV25-1 and TRBJ2-3; 10 bases align to TRBD2. Per germline, CDR1 MGHDK and CDR2 SYGVNS. This CDR3 has 17 amino acids. The trim removed 1 base at V and 7 bases at J, leaving 11 bases unmatched. This chain's CDR3 is CASSEFTSGARGNTQYF. Written as DNA, the CDR3 is TGTGCCAGCAGTGAATTTACTAGCGGGGCCAGGGGAAATACGCAGTATTTT.

The chain couples TRBV5-1 to TRBJ2-7, with a possible D match to TRBD1 (6 bases). The CDR3 totals 13 residues. CDR1 SGHRS and CDR2 YFSETQ come from the germline V gene. The V end was cut by 0 bases, the J end by 3 bases, with 7 bases between. The CDR3 reads CASSLGGGYEQYF. CDR3 in DNA: TGCGCCAGCAGCTTGGGAGGGGGCTACGAGCAGTACTTC.

The V gene is TRBV27, the J gene TRBJ2-1; possible D gene TRBD2, 5 bases. CDR1 is MNHEY, CDR2 SMNVEV, per germline (reference sequence). This CDR3 has 16 residues. The V and J ends lost 5 bases and 1 base respectively, with 15 bases between them. The chain's CDR3 is CASSKTKRLSYNEQFF. The CDR3 DNA reads as TGTGCCAGCAGTAAGACGAAGCGGCTATCCTACAATGAGCAGTTCTTC.

The CDR3 sequence is CASSPLLPWGQSNSPLHF. CDR3 nucleotide sequence: TGTGCCAGCAGCCCACTGCTGCCCTGGGGACAGTCTAATTCACCCCTCCACTTT. The gene calls are TRBV7-2 and TRBJ1-6; 7 nucleotides line up with TRBD1. This CDR3 contains 18 residues. Per the germline V gene, CDR1 is SGHTA and CDR2 is FQGNSA. With 5 bases clipped from V and 6 bases from J, the junction kept 16 bases outside the gene matches.

The chain has TRBV9 and TRBJ2-7, with D unresolved. Germline V gene data show CDR1 as SGDLS and CDR2 as YYNGEE. The CDR3 spans 17 residues. Trimming stripped 3 bases from V and 0 bases from J, with 19 bases between. The CDR3 nucleotides read TGTGCCAGCAGCGGTCGGTATTTAGGGAATCACTCCTACGAGCAGTACTTC. Protein product: CASSGRYLGNHSYEQYF.

The chain joins TRBV5-6 to TRBJ1-2; D ambiguous. Between the trimmed V and J ends, which lost 0 bases and 6 bases, there was a span of 15 bases. This CDR3 is 15 amino acids long. Germline values: CDR1 SGHDT, CDR2 YYEEEE. For the CDR3, the DNA is TGTGCCAGCAGCTTGGCATTGATAAAACAGCATGGCTACACCTTC. Protein sequence: CASSLALIKQHGYTF.

The gene calls are TRBV6-5 and TRBJ2-6; D is unresolved. CDR1 and CDR2 from the germline V gene are MNHEY and SVGAGI. The CDR3 loop spans 15 amino acids. Trimming left V 0 bases short and J 2 bases short, with 5 bases between. DNA for the CDR3: TGTGCCAGCAGTTACTCGACGGCTGGGGCCAACGTCCTGACTTTC. It is translated as CASSYSTAGANVLTF.

The gene calls are TRBV5-1 and TRBJ1-1, with D uncertain. Deletions cut 0 bases from V and 0 bases from J, with 12 bases between. The CDR3 length is 16 residues. CDR1 is SGHRS and CDR2 is YFSETQ in the germline V gene. The CDR3 loop reads CASSLGLVILNTEAFF. DNA of the CDR3: TGCGCCAGCAGCTTGGGACTCGTCATCCTGAACACTGAAGCTTTCTTT.

The V and J genes are TRBV28 and TRBJ1-1; maybe TRBD1 (5 bases). The CDR3 is made up of 14 amino acids. Trimming pared 5 bases from V and 3 bases from J, leaving 13 bases between. Germline V gene sequence: CDR1 MDHEN, CDR2 SYDVKM. CDR3 in amino acids: CASSPGIMDTEAFF. The CDR3 nucleotides are TGTGCCAGCAGTCCAGGGATAATGGACACTGAAGCTTTCTTT.

This clone occurred once. The rearrangement uses TRBV6-6 and TRBJ1-5; D remains ambiguous. This CDR3 spans 14 amino acids. V was trimmed by 0 bases and J by 6 bases, leaving 9 bases between them. The germline V gene has CDR1 MNHNY and CDR2 SVGAGI (reference sequence). DNA for the CDR3: TGTGCCAGCAGTTACTCGGAGGACGTTCAGCCCCAGCATTTT. It encodes CASSYSEDVQPQHF.

This clone was detected a few times. This rearrangement joins TRBV10-1 to TRBJ1-5, with D tentatively TRBD1 (5 bases). CDR1 and CDR2 from the germline V gene are WNHNN and SYGVQD (reference sequence). CDR3 length: 14 residues. The V gene lost 6 bases and the J gene lost 0 bases, with 9 bases spanning the gap. Here the CDR3 reads CASRYRTSNQPQHF. CDR3 coding DNA: TGCGCCAGCAGATACAGGACTAGCAATCAGCCCCAGCATTTT.

The V gene is TRBV5-1, the J gene TRBJ2-7; 9 bases map to TRBD2. The length of the CDR3 is 14 residues. The V segment lost 1 base and the J segment 5 bases; nucleotides outside the gene matches: 4. Germline V gene data show CDR1 as SGHRS and CDR2 as YFSETQ. CDR3 nucleotide sequence: TGCGCCAGCAGCTTGCTAGCGGGGAACCACGAGCAGTACTTC. Translating gives CASSLLAGNHEQYF.

This sequence joins TRBV25-1 and TRBJ1-2, with D possibly TRBD1 on 5 matching bases. V was shortened by 5 bases and J by 4 bases, with 14 bases between the two germline ends. There are 14 residues in the CDR3. Germline V gives CDR1 MGHDK, CDR2 SYGVNS. The CDR3 spells CASSPQGSRYGYTF. DNA of the CDR3: TGTGCCAGCAGTCCGCAGGGAAGTCGCTATGGCTACACCTTC.

The V gene is TRBV5-1, the J gene TRBJ2-5; TRBD1 agrees at 8 bases. CDR1 and CDR2 from the germline V gene are SGHRS and YFSETQ. Trimming at V came to 5 bases and at J to 1 base, leaving 4 bases not matched to a gene. This CDR3 is 14 amino acids long. CDR3 sequence (DNA): TGCGCCAGCAGTCAAACAGGGGGCCAAGAGACCCAGTACTTC. It yields the protein CASSQTGGQETQYF.

A remark on this clone: Germline is not matched at one junction end, which may reflect a read error. The rearrangement links TRBV20-1 to TRBJ1-4; TRBD1 agrees at 8 bases. Germline CDR1 is DFQATT and CDR2 is SNEGSKA (reference sequence). This CDR3 region has 11 residues. CDR3 in amino acids: CSARDQGAPLF. The CDR3 bases are TGCAGTGCTAGAGATCAGGGGGCTCCACTTTTT.

This clone has only one observation. The chain recombines TRBV4-1 with TRBJ2-1, with 9 bases that match TRBD2. The trim removed 4 bases at V and 5 bases at J, leaving 9 bases unmatched. Germline V gene data show CDR1 as MGHRA and CDR2 as YSYEKL. This CDR3 spans 16 amino acids. CDR3 protein: CASSRSRLADHNEQFF. CDR3 bases: TGCGCCAGCAGCCGAAGCCGACTAGCGGACCACAATGAGCAGTTCTTC.